This TCR beta chain originates from a study of long-term antiretroviral therapy in people with HIV. Version v3.0 of the immunoSEQ assay was performed at survey level. Some clones are missing from TCRdb's copy, which holds only in-frame ones; the method was immunoSEQ multiplex PCR. The data show 20,000 to 25,000 clones, 82% seen once. Held in samples before DNA extraction were about 0.85-11 million cryopreserved PBMC. The study's findings and limits: Whichever time point was examined, clones expanded before ART dominated the repertoire. Following ART, diversity rose but still fell short of transplant donor controls. Spans of CDR3 length were tighter for HIV repertoires than for controls.

CDR1 and CDR2 (germline): SGHAT, FQNNGV. This CDR3 is 15 amino acids long. Trimming removed 7 bases at V and 6 bases at J, with 21 bases between. This clone came up a few times. Its antigen remains unknown. The chain carries TRBV11-2 and TRBJ1-2, with TRBD1 as a possible D gene (5 bases). This TCR was recovered from a man aged 45 to 65 with HIV. Sequencing was performed on unsorted PBMCs, taken at the start of antiretroviral therapy. In nucleotides, the CDR3 is TGTGCCAGCACCACGTCGGTGGCGGGGCTGCATGGCTACACCTTC. It codes for CASTTSVAGLHGYTF.